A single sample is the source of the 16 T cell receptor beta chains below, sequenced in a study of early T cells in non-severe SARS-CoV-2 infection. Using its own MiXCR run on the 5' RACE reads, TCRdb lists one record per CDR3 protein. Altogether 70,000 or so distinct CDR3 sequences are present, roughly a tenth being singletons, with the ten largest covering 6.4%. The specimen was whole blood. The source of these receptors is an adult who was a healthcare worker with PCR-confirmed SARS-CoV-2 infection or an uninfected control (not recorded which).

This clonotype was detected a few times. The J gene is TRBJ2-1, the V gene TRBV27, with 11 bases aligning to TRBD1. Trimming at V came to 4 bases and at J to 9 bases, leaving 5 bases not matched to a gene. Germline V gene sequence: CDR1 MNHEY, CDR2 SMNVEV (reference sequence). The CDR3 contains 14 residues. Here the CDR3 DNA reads TGTGCCAGCAGTTCAGGACAGGGGGCGTCTGAGCAGTTCTTC. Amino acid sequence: CASSSGQGASEQFF.

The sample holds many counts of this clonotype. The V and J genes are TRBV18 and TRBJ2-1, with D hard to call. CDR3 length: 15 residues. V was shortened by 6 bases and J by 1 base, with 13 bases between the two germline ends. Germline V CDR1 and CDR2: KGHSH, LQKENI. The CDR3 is CASSRGVGSYNEQFF. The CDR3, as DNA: TGTGCCAGCTCCCGAGGAGTGGGGTCCTACAATGAGCAGTTCTTC.

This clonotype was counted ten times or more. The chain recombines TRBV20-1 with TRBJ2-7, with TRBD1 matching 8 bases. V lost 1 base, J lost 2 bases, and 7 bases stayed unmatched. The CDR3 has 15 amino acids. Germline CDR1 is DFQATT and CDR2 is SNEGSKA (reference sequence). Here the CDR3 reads CSARAADRATYEQYF. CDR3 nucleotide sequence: TGCAGTGCTAGAGCCGCGGACAGGGCAACCTACGAGCAGTACTTC.

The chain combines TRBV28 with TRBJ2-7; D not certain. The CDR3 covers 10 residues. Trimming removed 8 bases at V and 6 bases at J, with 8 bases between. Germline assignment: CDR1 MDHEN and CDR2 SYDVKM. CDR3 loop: CASGASEQYF. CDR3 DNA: TGTGCCAGCGGTGCATCCGAGCAGTACTTC.

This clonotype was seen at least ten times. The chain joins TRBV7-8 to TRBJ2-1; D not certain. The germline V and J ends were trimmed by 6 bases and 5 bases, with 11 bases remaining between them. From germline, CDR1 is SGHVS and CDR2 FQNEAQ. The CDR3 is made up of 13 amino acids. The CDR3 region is CASRPIADNEQFF. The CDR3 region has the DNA TGTGCCAGCAGACCAATAGCCGACAATGAGCAGTTCTTC. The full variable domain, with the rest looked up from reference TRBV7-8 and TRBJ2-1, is GAGVSQSPRYKVAKRGQDVALRCDPISGHVSLFWYQQALGQGPEFLTYFQNEAQLDKSGLPSDRFFAERPEGSVSTLKIQRTQQEDSAVYLCASRPIADNEQFFGPGTRLTVL.

CDR3 DNA: TGTGCCAGCAGTTTTGGCTCCCAGACCTTACAAGAGACCCAGTACTTC. Protein sequence: CASSFGSQTLQETQYF. The genes are TRBV28 and TRBJ2-5, with unresolved D. The CDR3 sequence is 16 residues long. Germline CDR1 reads MDHEN; CDR2 reads SYDVKM. The V end was cut by 3 bases, the J end by 2 bases, with 16 bases between. The full variable domain, rest sourced from reference TRBV28 and TRBJ2-5, is DVKVTQSSRYLVKRTGEKVFLECVQDMDHENMFWYRQDPGLGLRLIYFSYDVKMKEKGDIPEGYSVSREKKERFSLILESASTNQTSMYLCASSFGSQTLQETQYFGPGTRLLVL.

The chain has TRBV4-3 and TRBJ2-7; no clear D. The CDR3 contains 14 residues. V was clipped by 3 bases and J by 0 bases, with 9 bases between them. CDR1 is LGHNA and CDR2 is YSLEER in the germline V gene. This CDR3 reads CASSHQADSYEQYF. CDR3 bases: TGCGCCAGCAGCCACCAGGCAGACTCCTACGAGCAGTACTTC.

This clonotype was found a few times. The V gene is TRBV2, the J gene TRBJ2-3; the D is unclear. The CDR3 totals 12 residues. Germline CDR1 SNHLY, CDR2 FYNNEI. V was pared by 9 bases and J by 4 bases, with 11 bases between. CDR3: CARSDGSDTQYF. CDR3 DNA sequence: TGTGCCAGATCTGACGGGTCAGATACGCAGTATTTT.

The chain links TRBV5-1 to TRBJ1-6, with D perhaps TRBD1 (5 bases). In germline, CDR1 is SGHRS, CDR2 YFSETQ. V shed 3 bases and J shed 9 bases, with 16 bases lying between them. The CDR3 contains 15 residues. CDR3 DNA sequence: TGCGCCAGCAGCTCTGGACATGCTCGGGGTTCACCCCTCCACTTT. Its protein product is CASSSGHARGSPLHF.

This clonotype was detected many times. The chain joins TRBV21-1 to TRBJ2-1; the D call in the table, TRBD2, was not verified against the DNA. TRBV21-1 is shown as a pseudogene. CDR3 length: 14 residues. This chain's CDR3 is CARNRRERYNEQFF. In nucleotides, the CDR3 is TGTGCCAGAAATAGGCGGGAGAGGTACAATGAGCAGTTCTTC.

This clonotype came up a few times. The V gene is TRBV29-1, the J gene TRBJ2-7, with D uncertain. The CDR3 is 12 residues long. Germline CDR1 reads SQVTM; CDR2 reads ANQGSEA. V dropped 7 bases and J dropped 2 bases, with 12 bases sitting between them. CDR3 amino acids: CSAIKVPYEQYF. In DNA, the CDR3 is TGCAGCGCCATTAAGGTCCCCTACGAGCAGTACTTC.

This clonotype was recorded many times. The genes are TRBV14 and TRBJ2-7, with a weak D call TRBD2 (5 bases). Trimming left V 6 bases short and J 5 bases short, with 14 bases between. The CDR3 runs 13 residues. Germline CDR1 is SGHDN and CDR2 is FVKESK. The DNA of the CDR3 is TGTGCCAGCAGACTTTCGGGGTCCCACGAGCAGTACTTC. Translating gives CASRLSGSHEQYF.

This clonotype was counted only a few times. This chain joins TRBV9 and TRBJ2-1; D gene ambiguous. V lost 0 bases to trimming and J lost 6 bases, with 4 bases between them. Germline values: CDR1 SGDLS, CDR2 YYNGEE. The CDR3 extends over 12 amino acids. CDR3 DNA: TGTGCCAGCAGCGTAGAAGGCAATGAGCAGTTCTTC. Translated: CASSVEGNEQFF.

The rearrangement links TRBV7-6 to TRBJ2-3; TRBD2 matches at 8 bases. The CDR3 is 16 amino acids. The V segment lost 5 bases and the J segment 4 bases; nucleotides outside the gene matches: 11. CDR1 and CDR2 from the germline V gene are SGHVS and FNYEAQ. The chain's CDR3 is CASSPRPGLDADTQYF. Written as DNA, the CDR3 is TGTGCCAGCAGCCCTCGCCCGGGACTAGATGCAGATACGCAGTATTTT. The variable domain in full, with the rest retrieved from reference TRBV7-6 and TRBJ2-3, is GAGVSQSPRYKVTKRGQDVALRCDPISGHVSLYWYRQALGQGPEFLTYFNYEAQQDKSGLPNDRFSAERPEGSISTLTIQRTEQRDSAMYRCASSPRPGLDADTQYFGPGTRLTVL.

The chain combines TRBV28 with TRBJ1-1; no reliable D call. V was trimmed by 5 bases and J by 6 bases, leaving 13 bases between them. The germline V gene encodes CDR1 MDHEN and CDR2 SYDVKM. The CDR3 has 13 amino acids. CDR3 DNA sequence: TGTGCCAGCAGTGACAATTCTGGGCCTGAAGCTTTCTTT. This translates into CASSDNSGPEAFF. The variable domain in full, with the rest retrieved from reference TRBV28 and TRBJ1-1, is DVKVTQSSRYLVKRTGEKVFLECVQDMDHENMFWYRQDPGLGLRLIYFSYDVKMKEKGDIPEGYSVSREKKERFSLILESASTNQTSMYLCASSDNSGPEAFFGQGTRLTVV.

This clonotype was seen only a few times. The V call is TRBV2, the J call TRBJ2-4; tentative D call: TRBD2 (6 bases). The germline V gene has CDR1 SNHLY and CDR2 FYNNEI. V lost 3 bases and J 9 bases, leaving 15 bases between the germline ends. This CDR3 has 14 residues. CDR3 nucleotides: TGTGCCAGCAGTGAGGCGGGGACTGTGAGCATTCAGTACTTC. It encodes CASSEAGTVSIQYF.